This entry describes one TCR beta chain. In this sample, this clonotype turned up a few times. No antigen is known for it. Qualities for individual bases were not recorded, and no much larger clone is one base off. This record belongs to a study of response to subunit inactivated influenza vaccine listed by TCRdb under 2018. Background for the entire study: The study used deep quantitative T cell receptor repertoire profiling to track responses to a trivalent subunit inactivated influenza vaccine.

The study at large found these results: The authors proposed that each seasonal influenza vaccination may bring in only a limited number of new T cells.

From the germline V gene, CDR1 is MDHEN and CDR2 is SYDVKM. Between the V and J ends, shortened by 6 bases and 9 bases respectively, the junction contains 12 bases. The CDR3 numbers 12 residues from cysteine through phenylalanine. Only the CDR3 part of the read is kept: 36 bases, read in frame from the first base. The receptor library was made with RT-PCR. Sequencing instrument: Illumina HiSeq 2500. TCRdb itself trimmed the public reads at Q25 with fastp, ran MiXCR and retained productive beta chains. Entries that share a CDR3 protein sequence are merged under the most common genes and DNA. This sample has around 480,000 distinct CDR3 sequences in its table, and 16% of those were observed once. Over 2.5% of the sample belongs to the ten largest clones.

The chain employs TRBV28 and TRBJ1-5; the D gene cannot be named for sure. The clonotype originates from a man aged 45-69 years who received an inactivated influenza vaccine. Donor details come from another sample of the same person, matched by shared clones. The input for sequencing was CD4+ T cells sorted from PBMCs, taken less than 30 months after vaccination. At the DNA level, the sequence is TGTGCCAGCAGCTCTCGGGGTTCGCCCCAGCATTTT. The resulting protein is CASSSRGSPQHF.